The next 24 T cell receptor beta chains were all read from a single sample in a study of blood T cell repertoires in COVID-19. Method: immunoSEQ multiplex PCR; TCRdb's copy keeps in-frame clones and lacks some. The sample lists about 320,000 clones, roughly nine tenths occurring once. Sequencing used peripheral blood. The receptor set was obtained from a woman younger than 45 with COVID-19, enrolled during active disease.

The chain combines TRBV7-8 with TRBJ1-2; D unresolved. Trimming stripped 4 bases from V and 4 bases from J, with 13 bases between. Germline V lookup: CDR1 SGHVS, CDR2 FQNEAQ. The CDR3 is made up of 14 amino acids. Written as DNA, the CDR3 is TGTGCCAGCAGCTGGGGAGACCCCATCTATGGCTACACCTTC. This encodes CASSWGDPIYGYTF.

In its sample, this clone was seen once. CDR3 sequence reads: CASSSNRGLGKLFF. The CDR3 DNA follows: TGTGCCAGCAGCTCGAACAGGGGGCTCGGAAAACTGTTTTTT. The genes are TRBV5-6 and TRBJ1-4; 9 bases line up with TRBD1. This CDR3 contains 14 residues. Germline values: CDR1 SGHDT, CDR2 YYEEEE. V lost 3 bases, J lost 10 bases, and 7 bases stayed unmatched.

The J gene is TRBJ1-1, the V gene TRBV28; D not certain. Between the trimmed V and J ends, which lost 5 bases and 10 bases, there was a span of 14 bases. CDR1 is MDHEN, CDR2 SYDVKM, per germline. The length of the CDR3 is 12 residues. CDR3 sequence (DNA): TGTGCCAGCAGTCAATCCGAGAGTGGAGCTTTCTTT. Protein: CASSQSESGAFF.

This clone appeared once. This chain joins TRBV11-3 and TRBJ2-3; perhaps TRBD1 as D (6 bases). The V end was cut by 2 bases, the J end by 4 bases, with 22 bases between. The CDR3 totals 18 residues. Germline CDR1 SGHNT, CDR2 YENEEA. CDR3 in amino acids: CASSLTSVLDRNPDTQYF. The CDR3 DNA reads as TGTGCCAGCAGCTTAACCTCAGTTTTGGACAGAAACCCAGATACGCAGTATTTT.

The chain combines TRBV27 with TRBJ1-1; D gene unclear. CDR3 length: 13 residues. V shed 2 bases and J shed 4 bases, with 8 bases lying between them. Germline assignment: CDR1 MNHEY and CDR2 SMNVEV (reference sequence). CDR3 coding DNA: TGTGCCAGCAGTTTAGCGGGAAGCACTGAAGCTTTCTTT. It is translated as CASSLAGSTEAFF.

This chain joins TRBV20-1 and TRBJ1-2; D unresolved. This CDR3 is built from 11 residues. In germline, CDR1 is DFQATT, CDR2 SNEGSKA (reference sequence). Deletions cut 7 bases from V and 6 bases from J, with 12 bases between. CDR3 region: CSVPRADGYTF. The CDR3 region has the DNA TGCAGTGTCCCCCGAGCCGATGGCTACACCTTC.

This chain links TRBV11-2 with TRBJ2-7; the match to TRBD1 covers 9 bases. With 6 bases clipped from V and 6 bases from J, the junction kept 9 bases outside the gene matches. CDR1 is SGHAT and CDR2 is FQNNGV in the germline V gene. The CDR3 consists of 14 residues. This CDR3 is CASRMGQGKGEQYF. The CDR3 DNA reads TGTGCCAGCAGAATGGGACAGGGTAAAGGCGAGCAGTACTTC.

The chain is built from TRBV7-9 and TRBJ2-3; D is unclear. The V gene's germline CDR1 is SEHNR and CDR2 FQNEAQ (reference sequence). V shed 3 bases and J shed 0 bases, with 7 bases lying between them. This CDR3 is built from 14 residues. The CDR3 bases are TGTGCCAGCAGCTTCGCAGGCAGCACAGATACGCAGTATTTT. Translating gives CASSFAGSTDTQYF.

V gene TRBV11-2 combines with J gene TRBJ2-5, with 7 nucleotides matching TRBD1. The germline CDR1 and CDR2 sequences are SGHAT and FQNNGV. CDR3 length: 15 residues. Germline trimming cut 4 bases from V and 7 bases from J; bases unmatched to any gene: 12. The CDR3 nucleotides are TGTGCCAGCAGCTATCAGACAGGGATGGGTGGGACCCAGTACTTC. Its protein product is CASSYQTGMGGTQYF.

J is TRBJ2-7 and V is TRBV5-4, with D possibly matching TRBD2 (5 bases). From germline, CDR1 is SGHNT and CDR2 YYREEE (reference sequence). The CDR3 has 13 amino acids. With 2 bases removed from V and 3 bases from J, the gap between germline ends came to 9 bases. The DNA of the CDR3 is TGTGCCAGCAGCTTCCGCGGGTTCTACGAGCAGTACTTC. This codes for CASSFRGFYEQYF.

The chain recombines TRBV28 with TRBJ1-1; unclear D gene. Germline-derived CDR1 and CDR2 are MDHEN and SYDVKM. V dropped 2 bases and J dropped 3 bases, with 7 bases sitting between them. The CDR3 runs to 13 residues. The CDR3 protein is CASSLARHTEAFF. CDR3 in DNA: TGTGCCAGCAGTTTAGCCAGGCACACTGAAGCTTTCTTT.

Here the CDR3 DNA reads TGCGCCAGCGCCCCCCAAGCGAGGATCGACACCGGGGAGCTGTTTTTT. It specifies CASAPQARIDTGELFF. The V call is TRBV5-1, the J call TRBJ2-2; D gene uncertain. Germline V gene sequence: CDR1 SGHRS, CDR2 YFSETQ. This CDR3 contains 16 residues. The V end was cut by 7 bases, the J end by 3 bases, with 19 bases between.

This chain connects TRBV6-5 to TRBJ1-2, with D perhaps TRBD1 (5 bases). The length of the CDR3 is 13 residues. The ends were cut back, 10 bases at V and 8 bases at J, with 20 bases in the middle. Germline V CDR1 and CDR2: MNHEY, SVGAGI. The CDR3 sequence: CATYKLTGNGYTF. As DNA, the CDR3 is TGTGCCACCTATAAATTAACAGGAAACGGCTACACCTTC.

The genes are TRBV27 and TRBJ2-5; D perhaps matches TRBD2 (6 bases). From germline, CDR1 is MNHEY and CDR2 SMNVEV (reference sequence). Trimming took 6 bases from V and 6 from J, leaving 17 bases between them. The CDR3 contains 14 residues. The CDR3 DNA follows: TGTGCCAGCAGAAAGGGAGGAGGGATACAGACCCAGTACTTC. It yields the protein CASRKGGGIQTQYF.

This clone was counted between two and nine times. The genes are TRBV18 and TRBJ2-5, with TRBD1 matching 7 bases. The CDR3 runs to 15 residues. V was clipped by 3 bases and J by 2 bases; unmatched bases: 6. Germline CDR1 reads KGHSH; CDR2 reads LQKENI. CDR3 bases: TGTGCCAGCTCACCTTCGGACAGGCGACAAGAGACCCAGTACTTC. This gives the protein CASSPSDRRQETQYF.

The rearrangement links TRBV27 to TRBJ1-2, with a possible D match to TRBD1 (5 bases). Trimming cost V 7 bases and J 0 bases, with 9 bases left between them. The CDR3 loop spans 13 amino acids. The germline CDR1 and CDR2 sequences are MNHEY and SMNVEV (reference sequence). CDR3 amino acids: CASKGSSNYGYTF. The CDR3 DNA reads TGTGCCAGCAAGGGGTCCTCTAACTATGGCTACACCTTC.

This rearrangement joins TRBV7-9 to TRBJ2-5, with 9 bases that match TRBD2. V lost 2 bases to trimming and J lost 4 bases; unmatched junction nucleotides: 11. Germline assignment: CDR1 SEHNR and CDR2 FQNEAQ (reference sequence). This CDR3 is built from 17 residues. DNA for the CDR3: TGTGCCAGCAGCTTAAGTGGATTAGCGGGGGTGGTAGAGACCCAGTACTTC. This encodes CASSLSGLAGVVETQYF.

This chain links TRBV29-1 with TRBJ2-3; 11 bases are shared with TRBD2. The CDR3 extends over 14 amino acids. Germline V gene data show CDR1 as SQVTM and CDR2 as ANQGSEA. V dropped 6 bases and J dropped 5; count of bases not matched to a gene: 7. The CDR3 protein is CSVVTSGEGDTQYF. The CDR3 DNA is TGCAGCGTGGTGACTAGCGGGGAGGGAGATACGCAGTATTTT.

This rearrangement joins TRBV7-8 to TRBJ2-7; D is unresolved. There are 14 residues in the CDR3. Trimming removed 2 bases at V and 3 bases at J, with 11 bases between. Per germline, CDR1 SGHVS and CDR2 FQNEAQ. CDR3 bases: TGTGCCAGCAGCTTACTTCACAGCCACTACGAGCAGTACTTC. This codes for CASSLLHSHYEQYF.

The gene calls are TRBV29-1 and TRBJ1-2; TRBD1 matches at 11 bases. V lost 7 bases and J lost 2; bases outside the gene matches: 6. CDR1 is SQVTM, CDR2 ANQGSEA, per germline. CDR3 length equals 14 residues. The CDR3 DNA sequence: TGCAGCGCGAGGGACAGGGGGAAAAACTATGGCTACACCTTC. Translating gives CSARDRGKNYGYTF.

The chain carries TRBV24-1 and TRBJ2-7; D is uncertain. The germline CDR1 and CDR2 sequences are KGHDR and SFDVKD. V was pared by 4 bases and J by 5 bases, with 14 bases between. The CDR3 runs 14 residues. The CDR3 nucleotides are TGTGCCACCAGTGACAGAAGACTTGCCCACGAGCAGTACTTC. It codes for CATSDRRLAHEQYF.

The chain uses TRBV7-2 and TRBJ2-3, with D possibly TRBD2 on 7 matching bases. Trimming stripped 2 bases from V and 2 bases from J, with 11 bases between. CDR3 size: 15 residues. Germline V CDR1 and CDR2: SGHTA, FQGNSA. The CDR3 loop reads CASSLLGGPTDTQYF. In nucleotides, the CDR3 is TGTGCCAGCAGCTTATTGGGGGGGCCCACAGATACGCAGTATTTT. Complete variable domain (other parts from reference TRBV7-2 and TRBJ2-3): GAGVSQSPSNKVTEKGKDVELRCDPISGHTALYWYRQSLGQGLEFLIYFQGNSAPDKSGLPSDRFSAERTGGSVSTLTIQRTQQEDSAVYLCASSLLGGPTDTQYFGPGTRLTVL.

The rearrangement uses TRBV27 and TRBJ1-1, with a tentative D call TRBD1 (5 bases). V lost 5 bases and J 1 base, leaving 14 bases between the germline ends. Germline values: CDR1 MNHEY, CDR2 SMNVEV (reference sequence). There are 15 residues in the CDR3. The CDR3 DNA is TGTGCCAGCAGTGTGAGTCGGGGGGGGAACACTGAAGCTTTCTTT. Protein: CASSVSRGGNTEAFF.

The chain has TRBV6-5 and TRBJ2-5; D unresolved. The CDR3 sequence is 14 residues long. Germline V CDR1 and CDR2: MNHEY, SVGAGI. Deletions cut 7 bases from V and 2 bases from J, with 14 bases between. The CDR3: CASTSSMTQETQYF. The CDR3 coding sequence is TGTGCCAGCACTTCATCGATGACACAAGAGACCCAGTACTTC.